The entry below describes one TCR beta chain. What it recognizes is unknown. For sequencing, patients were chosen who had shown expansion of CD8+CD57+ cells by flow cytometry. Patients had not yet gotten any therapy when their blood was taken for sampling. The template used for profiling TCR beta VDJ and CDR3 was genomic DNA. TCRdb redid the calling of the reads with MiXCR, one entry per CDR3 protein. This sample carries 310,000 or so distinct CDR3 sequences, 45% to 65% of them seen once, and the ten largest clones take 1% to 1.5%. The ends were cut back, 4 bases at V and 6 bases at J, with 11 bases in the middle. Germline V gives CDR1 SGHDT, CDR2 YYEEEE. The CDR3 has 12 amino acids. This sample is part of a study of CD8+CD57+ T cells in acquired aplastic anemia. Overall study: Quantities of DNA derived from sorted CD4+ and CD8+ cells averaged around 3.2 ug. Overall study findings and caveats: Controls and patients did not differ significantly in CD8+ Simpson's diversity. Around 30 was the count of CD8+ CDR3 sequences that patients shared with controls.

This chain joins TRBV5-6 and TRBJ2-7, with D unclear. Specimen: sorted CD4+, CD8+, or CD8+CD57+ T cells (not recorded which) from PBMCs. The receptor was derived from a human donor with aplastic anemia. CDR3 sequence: CASSRERLEQYF. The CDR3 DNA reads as TGTGCCAGCAGCCGAGAAAGACTCGAGCAGTACTTC.